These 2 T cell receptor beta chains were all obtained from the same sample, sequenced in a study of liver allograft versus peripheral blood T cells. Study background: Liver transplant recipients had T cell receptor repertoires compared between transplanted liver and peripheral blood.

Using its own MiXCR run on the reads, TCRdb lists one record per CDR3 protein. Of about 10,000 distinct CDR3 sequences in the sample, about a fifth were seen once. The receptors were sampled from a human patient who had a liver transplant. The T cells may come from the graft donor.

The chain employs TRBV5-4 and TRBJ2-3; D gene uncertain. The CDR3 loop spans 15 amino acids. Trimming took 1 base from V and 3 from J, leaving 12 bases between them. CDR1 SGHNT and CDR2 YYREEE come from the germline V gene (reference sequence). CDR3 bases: TGTGCCAGCAGCTTGTTAGGCCCTGGGACAGATACGCAGTATTTT. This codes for CASSLLGPGTDTQYF.

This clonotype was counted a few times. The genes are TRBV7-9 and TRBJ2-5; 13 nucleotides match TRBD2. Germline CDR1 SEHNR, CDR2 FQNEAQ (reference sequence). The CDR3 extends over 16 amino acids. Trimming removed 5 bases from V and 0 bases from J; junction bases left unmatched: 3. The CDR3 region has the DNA TGTGCCAGCAGCCCCGGGACTAGCGGGGACCAAGAGACCCAGTACTTC. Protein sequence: CASSPGTSGDQETQYF.